This TCR beta chain is drawn from a study of cytomegalovirus exposure and HLA in healthy donors. Study results and caveats: Across HLA loci, a later analysis found differing TCR association rates, with DRB1 most and HLA-C fewest.

With regard to this clone: Its antigen is as yet unknown.

All the people who gave samples were healthy bone marrow donors. While unrecorded immune exposures were likely, the donors were nominally healthy when sampled. Germline CDR1 SGHTA, CDR2 FQGNSA. Trimming at V came to 5 bases and at J to 5 bases, leaving 6 bases not matched to a gene. The CDR3 covers 15 residues. Primers included in the PCR were 60 Vbeta and 13 Jbeta primers. In the study's own analysis: The authors later counted around 80 million unique TCR beta chains, some 10 million of them shared. Repertoires were generated with immunoSEQ multiplex PCR, while TCRdb's copy carries only in-frame clones and drops some. V, J and clone size derive from that table, while D and trimming were established from the DNA sequence. The table includes 150,000 or so clones, roughly 85% detected once.

V and J are TRBV7-2 and TRBJ2-2; 9 bases are shared with TRBD2. The sample was PBMCs. This TCR was sampled from a male donor in good health and CMV-seronegative. For the CDR3, the DNA is TGTGCCAGCAGCCCAAGCGGGGGGTGGACCGGGGAGCTGTTTTTT. Its translation: CASSPSGGWTGELFF.